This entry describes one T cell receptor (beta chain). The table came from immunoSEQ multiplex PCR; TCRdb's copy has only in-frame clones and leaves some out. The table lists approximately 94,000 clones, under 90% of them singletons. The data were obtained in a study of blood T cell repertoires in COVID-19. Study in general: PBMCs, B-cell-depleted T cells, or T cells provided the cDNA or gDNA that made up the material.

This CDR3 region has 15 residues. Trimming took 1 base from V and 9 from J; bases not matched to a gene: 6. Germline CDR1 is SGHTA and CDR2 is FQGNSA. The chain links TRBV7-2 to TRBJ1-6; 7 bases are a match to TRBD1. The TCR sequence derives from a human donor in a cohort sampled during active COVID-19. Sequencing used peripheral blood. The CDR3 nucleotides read TGTGCCAGCAGCTTAGTCGACAGGGAGGCTTCACCCCTCCACTTT. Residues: CASSLVDREASPLHF.